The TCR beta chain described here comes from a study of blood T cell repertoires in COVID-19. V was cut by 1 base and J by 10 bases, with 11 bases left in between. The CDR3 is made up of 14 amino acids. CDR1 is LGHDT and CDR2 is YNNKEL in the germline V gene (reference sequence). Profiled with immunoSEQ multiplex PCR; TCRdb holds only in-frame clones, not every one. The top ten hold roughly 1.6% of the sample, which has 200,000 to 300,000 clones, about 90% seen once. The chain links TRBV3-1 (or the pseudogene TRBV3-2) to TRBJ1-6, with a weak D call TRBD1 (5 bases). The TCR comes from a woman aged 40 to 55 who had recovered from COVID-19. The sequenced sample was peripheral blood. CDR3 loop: CASSQALGGSPLHF. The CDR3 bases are TGTGCCAGCAGCCAAGCATTGGGGGGATCACCCCTCCACTTT.